This TCR beta chain was identified in a study of T-cell reconstitution after alpha-beta-depleted transplantation in children (dated by TCRdb to the mid-2010s). As for the study more broadly: The study quantitatively tracked T-cell immune reconstitution after TCRalphabeta/CD19-depleted allogeneic hematopoietic cell transplantation in children using TCR repertoire profiling.

Library generation was performed with PCR. The sequencer listed for this sample is Illumina HiSeq 2500. Molecular barcoding was employed in the preparation of TCR libraries, with unique molecular identifiers being used to normalize TCRbeta repertoire quantification. In TCRdb, the public reads were trimmed at Q25 with fastp and aligned with MiXCR, with productive beta chains retained. Entries are consolidated by CDR3 protein sequence, retaining the most common genes and DNA. The sample table lists fewer than 550,000 distinct CDR3 sequences, around 15% of them with a count of one. The biggest ten clones account for about 32% of the sample. Worth noting for this clonotype: Its binding antigen is unknown. Nothing much larger sits one base from this clone, and base qualities are not available.

Taken with the paper, the label for treatment or condition translates to: allogeneic hematopoietic cell transplantation with graft depleted of TCRalphabeta T cells and CD19 B cells. TCRalphabeta/CD19-depleted allogeneic hematopoietic cell grafts were given to the transplant recipients, all of whom were children. Paper-wide results and their limitations: Over the following months the frequencies of hyperexpanded clones went down, and after one year T-cell counts and TCRbeta diversity were mostly credited to newly produced T cells. The apparently early alphabetaT-cell count recovery about two months after transplant was reportedly dependent on only several hundred rapidly expanded clones derived from non-depleted graft cells. The high TCRbeta diversity at day 60 in some patients was ascribed to recipient T cells and intrathymic progenitors that had survived conditioning.

This clonotype was obtained from a boy in the first two years of life who had a stem cell transplant for Wiskott-Aldrich syndrome, so the T cells may come from the graft donor. This specimen was PBMCs, mostly from graft donor cells, taken 360 days after TCRalphabeta/CD19-depleted stem cell transplant.

The CDR3 corresponds to CASSWGSGTLYQETQYF. The nucleotides read TGTGCCAGCAGCTGGGGCTCAGGGACCCTGTACCAAGAGACCCAGTACTTC. The rearrangement combines TRBV7-9 with TRBJ2-5, with the D call tentatively TRBD1 or TRBD2, each fitting 5 bases. Including the terminal cysteine and phenylalanine, the CDR3 comprises 17 residues. The retained sequence is limited to the CDR3, 51 bases, with the frame set at the first base. From a lookup of the germline V gene (reference sequence), CDR1 and CDR2 are SEHNR and FQNEAQ. V is clipped by 4 bases and J by 0 bases, and the sequence between their germline boundaries is 18 bases long.